This section outlines one T cell receptor beta chain sequence together with its context. Its cognate antigen is unknown. The data were taken from a study of early T cells in non-severe SARS-CoV-2 infection. General study findings and limits: Comparison of clonotypes with VDJdb favored anti-spike CD8 responses while missing private and CD4 specificities.

TCRdb called the 5' RACE reads again in MiXCR, with one record for every CDR3 protein. Of roughly 67,000 distinct CDR3 sequences detected, 10% to 15% appear once; the ten largest clones hold around 1.7%. The CDR3 is 14 residues long. The V gene end was trimmed by 4 bases and the J gene end by 5 bases; junction bases not matched to a gene: 7. Germline V gives CDR1 DFQATT, CDR2 SNEGSKA (reference sequence). The receptor was derived from an adult who was a healthcare worker with PCR-confirmed SARS-CoV-2 infection or an uninfected control (not recorded which). The rearrangement joins TRBV20-1 to TRBJ2-1; 8 bases agree with TRBD2. The sequencing sample was made of whole blood. The chain's CDR3 is CSAITGGVNNEQFF. The CDR3 DNA reads as TGCAGTGCTATTACGGGGGGGGTCAACAATGAGCAGTTCTTC.